Given below is one TCR beta chain in context. These data originate in a study of cytomegalovirus exposure and HLA in healthy donors. About the study: About 180 million T cells yielded around 120 million unique TCR beta sequences in earlier analysis.

The CDR3 has 15 residues. V was clipped by 5 bases and J by 6 bases; unmatched bases: 11. Germline assignment: CDR1 MNHNS and CDR2 SASEGT. 13 Jbeta primers and 60 Vbeta primers were used for the PCR. Original handling: Later, about 80 million unique TCR beta chains were counted in an analysis, and roughly 11 million of them were shared. Generated by immunoSEQ multiplex PCR, the TCRdb table keeps only in-frame clones and is missing some. The DNA was the basis for D and trimming; V, J and clone size are from that table. The top ten hold under 15% of the sample, which has roughly 87,000 clones, roughly 83% seen once.

V and J are TRBV6-1 and TRBJ2-7; 9 bases match TRBD1. This clonotype was obtained from a woman in her thirties or forties in good health and CMV-seropositive. The sequencing sample was made of PBMCs. CDR3 region: CASSRLWDREGEQYF. In nucleotides, the CDR3 is TGTGCCAGCAGTAGATTATGGGACAGGGAGGGCGAGCAGTACTTC.